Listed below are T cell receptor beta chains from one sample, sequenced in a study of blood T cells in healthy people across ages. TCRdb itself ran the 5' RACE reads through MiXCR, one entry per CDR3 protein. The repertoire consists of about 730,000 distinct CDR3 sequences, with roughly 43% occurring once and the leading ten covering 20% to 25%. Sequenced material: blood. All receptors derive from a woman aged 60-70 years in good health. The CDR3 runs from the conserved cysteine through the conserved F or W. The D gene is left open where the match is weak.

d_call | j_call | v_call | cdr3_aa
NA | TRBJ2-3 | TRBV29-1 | CSVDGARNSDTQYF
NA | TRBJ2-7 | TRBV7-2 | CASSLYNIQGGEQYF
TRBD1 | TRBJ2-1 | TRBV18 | CASSDGDRYNEQFF
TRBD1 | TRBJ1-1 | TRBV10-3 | CAISSVPGQGGNTEAFF
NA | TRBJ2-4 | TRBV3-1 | CASARGIAKNIQYF
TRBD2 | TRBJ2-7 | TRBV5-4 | CASAIAGETYEQYF
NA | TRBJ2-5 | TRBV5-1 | CASKGVVETQYF
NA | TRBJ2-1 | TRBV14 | CASSQAGSGVPRFF
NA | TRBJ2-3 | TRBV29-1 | CSVEGADGLRNTQYF
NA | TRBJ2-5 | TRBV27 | CASSLHGATVNNEQYF
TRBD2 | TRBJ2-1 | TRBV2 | CASSEWGTSGKDEQFF
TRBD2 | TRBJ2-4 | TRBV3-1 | CASSPDSGGNMQYF
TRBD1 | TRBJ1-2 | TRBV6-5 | CASSYSSRGLYGYTF
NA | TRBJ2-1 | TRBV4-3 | CASSPLDGNEQFF
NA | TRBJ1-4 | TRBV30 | CVTGLRDTNEKLFF
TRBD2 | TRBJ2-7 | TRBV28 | CASNRGGRYEQYF
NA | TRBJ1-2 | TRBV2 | CASNGGWGNYGYTF
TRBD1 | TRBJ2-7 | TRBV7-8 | CASSFGTGGSYEQYF
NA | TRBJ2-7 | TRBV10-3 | CAVSESTQGTYEQYF
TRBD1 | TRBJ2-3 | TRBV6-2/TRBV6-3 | CASTTHGTENTDTQYF
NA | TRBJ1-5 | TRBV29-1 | CSVEWGVGQPQHF
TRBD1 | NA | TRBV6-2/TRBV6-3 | CASSNRAGDRGREQYF
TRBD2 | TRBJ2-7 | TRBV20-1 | CSARVAGLAIRSGYEQYF
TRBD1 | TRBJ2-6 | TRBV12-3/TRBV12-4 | CASSFQGAGANVLTF
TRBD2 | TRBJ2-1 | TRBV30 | CAWSVRRGWVDEQFF
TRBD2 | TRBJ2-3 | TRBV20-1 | CSASPASGYSTDTQYF
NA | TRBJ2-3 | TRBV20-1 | CSAPGTSTDTQYF
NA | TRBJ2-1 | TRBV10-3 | CAISEGSGSSYNEQFF
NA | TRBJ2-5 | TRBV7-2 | CASSPPGLNQETQYF
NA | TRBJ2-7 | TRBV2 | CASKETGRSYEQYF
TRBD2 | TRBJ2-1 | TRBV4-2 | CASSQASGGAQNEQFF
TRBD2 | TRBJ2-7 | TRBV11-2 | CASRTWTSGDEQYF